The 17 T cell receptor beta chains in this list originate from one sample, sequenced in a study of blood T cell repertoires in COVID-19. TCRdb keeps only in-frame clones here, not all; method: immunoSEQ multiplex PCR. The sample comprises roughly 100,000 clones, almost 95% of which are singletons, and more than 5% rests with the top ten. Sequenced sample: peripheral blood. Receptor source: a man between 45 and 60 years old with active COVID-19.

This clone turned up a few times. The chain links TRBV18 to TRBJ1-1; TRBD1 matches at 8 bases. The germline gives CDR1 KGHSH, CDR2 LQKENI. V was pared by 3 bases and J by 0 bases, with 15 bases of the junction left unmatched. This CDR3 is 19 amino acids long. The CDR3 region is CASSPQAGGKGSMNTEAFF. CDR3 DNA sequence: TGTGCCAGCTCACCTCAGGCAGGGGGCAAGGGTTCCATGAACACTGAAGCTTTCTTT.

The gene calls are TRBV3-1 (or the pseudogene TRBV3-2) and TRBJ2-3; 7 bases line up with TRBD2. The ends lost 4 bases at V and 3 bases at J; junction bases unmatched: 7. This CDR3 is built from 15 residues. Germline assignment: CDR1 LGHDT and CDR2 YNNKEL (reference sequence). The CDR3 sequence: CASSPQRGRTDTQYF. DNA of the CDR3: TGTGCCAGCAGCCCCCAGCGGGGCAGAACAGATACGCAGTATTTT.

V gene TRBV24-1 combines with J gene TRBJ1-5; the match to TRBD1 covers 9 bases. Looked up from germline, CDR1 is KGHDR and CDR2 is SFDVKD. The CDR3 sequence is 15 residues long. The V and J ends lost 4 bases and 7 bases, in that order; junction bases with no gene match: 7. CDR3 amino acids: CATSDNGQGWQPQHF. The CDR3 bases are TGTGCCACCAGTGACAATGGACAGGGGTGGCAGCCCCAGCATTTT.

The chain couples TRBV5-1 to TRBJ2-5, with 7 bases aligning to TRBD2. The CDR3 runs 15 residues. Germline assignment: CDR1 SGHRS and CDR2 YFSETQ. Losses at the gene ends were 3 bases for V and 0 bases for J; bases not matched to a gene: 5. CDR3 in DNA: TGCGCCAGCAGCTCCGGGACTACCAACCAAGAGACCCAGTACTTC. Residues: CASSSGTTNQETQYF.

This clone appeared a single time. The chain employs TRBV11-2 and TRBJ2-1; weak D call: TRBD1 (6 bases). CDR3 length: 17 residues. Germline CDR1 and CDR2: SGHAT and FQNNGV. V shed 3 bases and J shed 0 bases, with 15 bases lying between them. CDR3 sequence reads: CASSFGTRVSSYNEQFF. In nucleotides, the CDR3 is TGTGCCAGCAGCTTTGGGACAAGGGTTAGCTCCTACAATGAGCAGTTCTTC.

The CDR3, as DNA: TGTGCCAGCAGTGAAGAGGGGGGGGCCGATGAAAAACTGTTTTTT. As protein: CASSEEGGADEKLFF. J is TRBJ1-4 and V is TRBV2; D is possibly TRBD1 (6 bases). CDR3 length: 15 residues. Trimming removed 1 base from V and 6 bases from J, with 12 bases in between. Germline V gene data show CDR1 as SNHLY and CDR2 as FYNNEI.

The chain couples TRBV27 to TRBJ1-4; 7 bases agree with TRBD1. Unmatched junction bases numbered 7, after V lost 4 bases and J lost 8 bases. This CDR3 has 14 residues. Germline CDR1 reads MNHEY; CDR2 reads SMNVEV (reference sequence). As DNA, the CDR3 is TGTGCCAGCAGTTCTACAGGGGCGGGCGAAAAACTGTTTTTT. This codes for CASSSTGAGEKLFF.

The chain couples TRBV24-1 to TRBJ1-3, with D uncertain. Germline CDR1 reads KGHDR; CDR2 reads SFDVKD. CDR3 length equals 12 residues. V lost 7 bases, J lost 4 bases, and 7 bases lay in between. The CDR3 nucleotides read TGTGCCACCAGCTCCTCGGGAAACACCATATATTTT. Protein product: CATSSSGNTIYF.

V gene TRBV28 combines with J gene TRBJ2-1, with 10 bases that match TRBD2. Germline assignment: CDR1 MDHEN and CDR2 SYDVKM. This CDR3 contains 19 residues. After removal of 8 bases from V and 3 bases from J, the junction contained 19 bases not matched to a gene. The CDR3 region has the DNA TGTGCCAGCTTCCCCACGGGTGGGCAAACTAGCGGGATCTACAATGAGCAGTTCTTC. Protein sequence: CASFPTGGQTSGIYNEQFF.

This clone has a single count. The chain recombines TRBV6-5 with TRBJ2-2; maybe TRBD2 (6 bases). Germline assignment: CDR1 MNHEY and CDR2 SVGAGI. V lost 0 bases and J lost 5, with 13 bases in between. This CDR3 has 16 amino acids. This CDR3 is CASSYSGIGGTGELFF. DNA for the CDR3: TGTGCCAGCAGTTACTCGGGTATCGGGGGAACCGGGGAGCTGTTTTTT.

The V and J genes are TRBV2 and TRBJ1-5; possible D gene TRBD1, 5 bases. Trimming removed 5 bases at V and 1 base at J, with 15 bases between. The length of the CDR3 is 16 residues. CDR1 SNHLY and CDR2 FYNNEI come from the germline V gene. For the CDR3, the DNA is TGTGCCAGCAGTTCCCCCGGTGGGGGGAGCAATCAGCCCCAGCATTTT. Residues: CASSSPGGGSNQPQHF.

V gene TRBV28 combines with J gene TRBJ2-1; D is possibly TRBD2 (6 bases). The CDR3 is 15 residues long. V lost 6 bases and J lost 10, with 22 bases in between. Germline CDR1 MDHEN, CDR2 SYDVKM. The CDR3 loop is CASSPASAQLMEQFF. The DNA of the CDR3 is TGTGCCAGCAGCCCCGCTAGCGCGCAACTCATGGAGCAGTTCTTC.

V usage is TRBV29-1 and J usage is TRBJ1-1; D is ambiguous. This CDR3 has 11 amino acids. Germline V lookup: CDR1 SQVTM, CDR2 ANQGSEA. V was cut by 4 bases and J by 7 bases, with 10 bases left in between. CDR3 in DNA: TGCAGCGTTGTAAGAGAGAGTGAAGCTTTCTTT. The encoded protein is CSVVRESEAFF.

This clone appeared a single time. The V and J genes are TRBV19 and TRBJ2-7; tentative D call: TRBD2 (6 bases). This CDR3 contains 15 residues. Germline CDR1 is LNHDA and CDR2 is SQIVND (reference sequence). Trimming pared 5 bases from V and 1 base from J, leaving 15 bases between. The CDR3 spells CASSQAVAVSYEQYF. The CDR3 nucleotides read TGTGCCAGTAGTCAAGCGGTAGCGGTTTCCTACGAGCAGTACTTC.

This chain joins TRBV29-1 and TRBJ1-1, with a possible D match to TRBD1 (6 bases). Germline values: CDR1 SQVTM, CDR2 ANQGSEA. The CDR3 is made up of 14 amino acids. V dropped 6 bases and J dropped 3 bases, with 17 bases sitting between them. CDR3 amino acids: CSVIRGGSDTEAFF. The DNA of the CDR3 is TGCAGCGTCATTAGGGGGGGTTCGGACACTGAAGCTTTCTTT.

The V and J genes are TRBV23-1 and TRBJ1-1; 11 positions agree with TRBD1. TRBV23-1 is an ORF for which the function is uncertain. With 4 bases clipped from V and 2 bases from J, the junction kept 6 bases outside the gene matches. The CDR3 is 16 amino acids. CDR3 DNA: TGCGCCAGCAGTCGCAGGACAGGGGGCCCCAACACTGAAGCTTTCTTT. Its translation: CASSRRTGGPNTEAFF.

This clone is a singleton in its sample. The rearrangement uses TRBV7-3 and TRBJ2-3; 13 bases fit TRBD2. The germline gives CDR1 SGHTA, CDR2 FQGTGA. V shed 5 bases, J shed 4 bases, and the junction held 6 bases outside the gene matches. This CDR3 spans 16 amino acids. CDR3 bases: TGTGCCAGCAGCCTTGGACTAGCGGGAGAGTCAGATACGCAGTATTTT. This encodes CASSLGLAGESDTQYF.